The 17 T cell receptor beta chains given below trace back to one sample, sequenced in a study of blood T cell repertoires in COVID-19. Profiling relied on immunoSEQ multiplex PCR, and the TCRdb table lists in-frame clones only, not all of them. The sample lists some 190,000 clones, 80% occurring once. The sample consisted of peripheral blood. The source of these receptors is a man between 60 and 75 years old with acute or convalescent COVID-19.

This chain uses TRBV14 with TRBJ2-3, with D possibly TRBD2 on 6 matching bases. The germline CDR1 and CDR2 sequences are SGHDN and FVKESK. CDR3 size: 14 residues. The V and J ends lost 4 bases and 2 bases respectively, with 10 bases between them. CDR3 residues: CASSPRGFTDTQYF. CDR3 DNA sequence: TGTGCCAGCAGCCCCCGGGGGTTCACAGATACGCAGTATTTT. Full variable domain (remainder filled in from reference TRBV14 and TRBJ2-3): EAGVTQFPSHSVIEKGQTVTLRCDPISGHDNLYWYRRVMGKEIKFLLHFVKESKQDESGMPNNRFLAERTGGTYSTLKVQPAELEDSGVYFCASSPRGFTDTQYFGPGTRLTVL.

The rearrangement uses TRBV19 and TRBJ2-7; D possibly corresponds to TRBD1 (6 bases). CDR1 and CDR2 from the germline V gene are LNHDA and SQIVND (reference sequence). CDR3 size: 15 residues. V shed 1 base and J shed 4 bases, with 14 bases lying between them. DNA of the CDR3: TGTGCCAGTAGTATAGCGGACAGCCCTGAATACGAGCAGTACTTC. Encoded protein: CASSIADSPEYEQYF. Complete variable domain (other parts from reference TRBV19 and TRBJ2-7): DGGITQSPKYLFRKEGQNVTLSCEQNLNHDAMYWYRQDPGQGLRLIYYSQIVNDFQKGDIAEGYSVSREKKESFPLTVTSAQKNPTAFYLCASSIADSPEYEQYFGPGTRLTVT.

The chain combines TRBV7-2 with TRBJ2-5; tentative D call: TRBD2 (6 bases). Germline V lookup: CDR1 SGHTA, CDR2 FQGNSA. CDR3 size: 14 residues. Trimming took 5 bases from V and 1 from J, leaving 11 bases between them. The CDR3 DNA reads TGTGCCAGCAGCCAAACTAGCTCCCAAGAGACCCAGTACTTC. Amino acids: CASSQTSSQETQYF.

The chain carries TRBV19 and TRBJ2-7; 7 positions match TRBD2. The V gene's germline CDR1 is LNHDA and CDR2 SQIVND (reference sequence). Losses at the gene ends were 7 bases for V and 7 bases for J; bases not matched to a gene: 10. The CDR3 sequence is 13 residues long. The CDR3 loop reads CASNPRGVGEQYF. CDR3 nucleotides: TGTGCCAGTAACCCCCGGGGGGTAGGGGAGCAGTACTTC.

This clone was picked up a small number of times. This chain uses TRBV9 with TRBJ1-5; no reliable D call. Per germline, CDR1 SGDLS and CDR2 YYNGEE. This CDR3 is built from 15 residues. Trimming pared 0 bases from V and 5 bases from J, leaving 12 bases between. The CDR3 sequence: CASSVGAGDYQPQHF. Here the CDR3 DNA reads TGTGCCAGCAGCGTAGGGGCAGGCGATTATCAGCCCCAGCATTTT.

This chain connects TRBV7-9 to TRBJ1-6, with 9 positions matching TRBD1. V was pared by 6 bases and J by 10 bases, with 16 bases of the junction left unmatched. Per germline, CDR1 SEHNR and CDR2 FQNEAQ (reference sequence). The CDR3 is made up of 17 amino acids. The CDR3 loop reads CASSQPPGTGLKSPLHF. The DNA of the CDR3 is TGTGCCAGCAGTCAACCACCCGGGACAGGGCTTAAGTCACCCCTCCACTTT.

The chain joins TRBV5-4 to TRBJ2-7, with D perhaps TRBD1 (6 bases). There are 13 residues in the CDR3. The germline CDR1 and CDR2 sequences are SGHNT and YYREEE (reference sequence). Trimming took 2 bases from V and 5 from J, leaving 11 bases between them. CDR3 residues: CASSFQGSHEQYF. The DNA for the CDR3 is TGTGCCAGCAGCTTTCAGGGGTCGCACGAGCAGTACTTC.

The J gene is TRBJ1-4, the V gene TRBV6-2 or TRBV6-3, with TRBD1 matching over 9 bases. V dropped 5 bases and J dropped 7; count of bases not matched to a gene: 11. Germline CDR1 reads MNHEY; CDR2 reads SVGEGT. CDR3 length: 16 amino acids. In DNA form, the CDR3 reads TGTGCCAGCAGTCAGCCGGGACAGGGACAAGGTGAAAAACTGTTTTTT. Residues: CASSQPGQGQGEKLFF.

In DNA, the CDR3 is TGTGCCAGCAGCTTGGGGATACAGGGGGGGCAGTACGAGCAGTACTTC. The encoded protein is CASSLGIQGGQYEQYF. The chain links TRBV5-4 to TRBJ2-7, with a weak D call TRBD1 (8 bases). Germline CDR1 SGHNT, CDR2 YYREEE (reference sequence). V gave up 0 bases and J gave up 4 bases, with 17 bases separating them. The CDR3 spans 16 residues.

This chain joins TRBV5-1 and TRBJ2-1; 9 positions match TRBD1. The CDR3 runs 15 residues. Germline lookup yields CDR1 SGHRS and CDR2 YFSETQ. V lost 0 bases to trimming and J lost 9 bases; unmatched junction nucleotides: 7. CDR3 sequence reads: CASSLVQGARGEQFF. The DNA for the CDR3 is TGCGCCAGCAGCTTGGTACAGGGGGCGAGGGGTGAGCAGTTCTTC.

V is TRBV4-2 and J is TRBJ2-5, with 12 bases aligning to TRBD2. Germline V gene sequence: CDR1 LGHNA, CDR2 YNFKEQ. The CDR3 spans 16 residues. Germline trimming cut 1 base from V and 2 bases from J; bases unmatched to any gene: 2. In DNA, the CDR3 is TGTGCCAGCAGCCAAGGGACTAGCGGGGTACAAGAGACCCAGTACTTC. Translated, it gives CASSQGTSGVQETQYF.

V gene TRBV29-1 combines with J gene TRBJ2-5; TRBD1 matches at 7 bases. The CDR3 extends over 14 amino acids. The V segment lost 8 bases and the J segment 2 bases; nucleotides outside the gene matches: 11. Germline CDR1 reads SQVTM; CDR2 reads ANQGSEA. CDR3 protein: CSTRQGPEQETQYF. CDR3 bases: TGCAGCACTAGACAGGGACCCGAACAAGAGACCCAGTACTTC.

The rearrangement uses TRBV30 and TRBJ2-6; 8 positions match TRBD1. The germline gives CDR1 GTSNPN, CDR2 SVGIG (reference sequence). Trimming removed 2 bases from V and 3 bases from J; junction bases left unmatched: 6. CDR3 length: 16 residues. CDR3 sequence: CAWSPYTGGGANVLTF. The CDR3 nucleotides read TGTGCCTGGAGTCCCTACACAGGGGGTGGGGCCAACGTCCTGACTTTC. Full variable domain (missing parts from reference TRBV30 and TRBJ2-6): SQTIHQWPATLVQPVGSPLSLECTVEGTSNPNLYWYRQAAGRGLQLLFYSVGIGQISSEVPQNLSASRPQDRQFILSSKKLLLSDSGFYLCAWSPYTGGGANVLTFGAGSRLTVL.

This clone was observed a few times. The rearrangement links TRBV4-1 to TRBJ1-2; 9 bases are shared with TRBD1. CDR3 length: 16 amino acids. The germline gives CDR1 MGHRA, CDR2 YSYEKL. The V segment lost 3 bases and the J segment 4 bases; nucleotides outside the gene matches: 9. The CDR3 DNA follows: TGCGCCAGCAGCCAGATACAGGGGGCGATAGGCTATGGCTACACCTTC. Protein sequence: CASSQIQGAIGYGYTF.

The chain combines TRBV3-1 (or the pseudogene TRBV3-2) with TRBJ1-2; 8 bases line up with TRBD1. The V and J ends lost 3 bases and 6 bases, in that order; junction bases with no gene match: 6. The CDR3 has 14 residues. Germline V gives CDR1 LGHDT, CDR2 YNNKEL (reference sequence). The CDR3 sequence: CASSHLTGEDGYTF. The CDR3 nucleotides are TGTGCCAGCAGCCATCTGACAGGGGAGGATGGCTACACCTTC.

This sequence joins TRBV7-3 and TRBJ2-3; 9 nucleotides align to TRBD2. The CDR3 runs 16 residues. Trimming removed 0 bases from V and 2 bases from J; junction bases left unmatched: 3. The germline CDR1 and CDR2 sequences are SGHTA and FQGTGA. CDR3 sequence (DNA): TGTGCCAGCAGCTTAACAGCGGGAGGTGTCACAGATACGCAGTATTTT. Amino acid sequence: CASSLTAGGVTDTQYF.

The chain has TRBV19 and TRBJ1-2; D is uncertain. V lost 3 bases and J 1 base, leaving 6 bases between the germline ends. The CDR3 spans 13 residues. Germline CDR1 LNHDA, CDR2 SQIVND (reference sequence). The CDR3: CASSIQFNYGYTF. Written as DNA, the CDR3 is TGTGCCAGTAGTATTCAGTTTAACTATGGCTACACCTTC.